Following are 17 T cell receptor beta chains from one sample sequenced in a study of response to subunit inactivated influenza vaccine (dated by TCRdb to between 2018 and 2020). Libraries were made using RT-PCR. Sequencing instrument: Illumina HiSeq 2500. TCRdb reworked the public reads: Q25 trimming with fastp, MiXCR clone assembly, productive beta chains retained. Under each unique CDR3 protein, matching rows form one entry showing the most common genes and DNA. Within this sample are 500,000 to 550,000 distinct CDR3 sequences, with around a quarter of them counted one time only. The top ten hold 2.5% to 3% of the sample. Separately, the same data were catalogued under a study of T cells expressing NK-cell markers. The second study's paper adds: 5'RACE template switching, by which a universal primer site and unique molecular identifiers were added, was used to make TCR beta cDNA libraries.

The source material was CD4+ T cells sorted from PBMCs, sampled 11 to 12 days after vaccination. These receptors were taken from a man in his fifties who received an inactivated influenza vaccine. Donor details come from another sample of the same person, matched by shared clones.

CDR3 sequence: CASSVRVTNTEAFF. CDR3 sequence (DNA): TGTGCCAGCAGCGTCAGGGTTACGAACACTGAAGCTTTCTTT. The gene calls are TRBV12-3 or TRBV12-4 and TRBJ1-1; D possibly corresponds to TRBD1 (5 bases). V was clipped by 6 bases and J by 1 base, with 12 bases between them. The CDR3 is made up of 14 amino acids.

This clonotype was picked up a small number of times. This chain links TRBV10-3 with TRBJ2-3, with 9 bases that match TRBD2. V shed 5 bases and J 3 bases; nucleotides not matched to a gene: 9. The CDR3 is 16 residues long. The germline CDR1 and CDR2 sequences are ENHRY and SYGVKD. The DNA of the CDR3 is TGTGCCATCAGTAATATAGCGGGAGCGGGAACAGATACGCAGTATTTT. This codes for CAISNIAGAGTDTQYF.

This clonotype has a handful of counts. The CDR3 DNA sequence: TGTGCCAGCAGCCTACAGGGGGGTTCCTATAATTCACCCCTCCACTTT. This encodes CASSLQGGSYNSPLHF. This chain joins TRBV3-1 and TRBJ1-6; 8 bases line up with TRBD1. This CDR3 comprises 16 residues. Germline V gene lookup returns CDR1 LGHDT and CDR2 YNNKEL (reference sequence). V shed 4 bases and J 1 base; nucleotides not matched to a gene: 3.

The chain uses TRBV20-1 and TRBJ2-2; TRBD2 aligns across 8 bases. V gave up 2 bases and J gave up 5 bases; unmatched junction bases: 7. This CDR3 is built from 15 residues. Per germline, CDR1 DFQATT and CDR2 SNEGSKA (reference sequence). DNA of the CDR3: TGCAGTGCTAGACCCCCGGGGGGGATAACCGGGGAGCTGTTTTTT. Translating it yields CSARPPGGITGELFF.

The CDR3 here is CSAGSVDEQYF. CDR3 nucleotide sequence: TGCAGCGCTGGGTCTGTTGACGAGCAGTACTTC. The genes are TRBV29-1 and TRBJ2-7; D is ambiguous. Trimming took 7 bases from V and 5 from J, leaving 12 bases between them. The CDR3 totals 11 residues. Germline V gives CDR1 SQVTM, CDR2 ANQGSEA.

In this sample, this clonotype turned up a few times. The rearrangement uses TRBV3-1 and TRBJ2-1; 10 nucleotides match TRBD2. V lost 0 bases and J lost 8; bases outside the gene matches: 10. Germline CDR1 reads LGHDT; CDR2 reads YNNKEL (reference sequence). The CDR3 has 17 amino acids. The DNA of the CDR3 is TGTGCCAGCAGCCAAGATCCTAGCGGGAGCTTTCCGGATGAGCAGTTCTTC. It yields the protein CASSQDPSGSFPDEQFF.

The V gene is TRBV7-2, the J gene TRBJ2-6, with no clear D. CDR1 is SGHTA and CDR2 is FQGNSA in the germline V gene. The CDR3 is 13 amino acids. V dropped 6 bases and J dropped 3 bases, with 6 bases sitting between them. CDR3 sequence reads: CASRAFGANVLTF. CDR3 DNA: TGTGCCAGCAGGGCTTTTGGGGCCAACGTCCTGACTTTC.

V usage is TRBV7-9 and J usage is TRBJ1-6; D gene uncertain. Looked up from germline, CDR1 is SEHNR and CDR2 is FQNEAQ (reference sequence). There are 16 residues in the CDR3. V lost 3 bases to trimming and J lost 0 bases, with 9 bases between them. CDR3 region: CASSFGGSSYNSPLHF. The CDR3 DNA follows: TGTGCCAGCAGCTTTGGAGGGAGCTCCTATAATTCACCCCTCCACTTT.

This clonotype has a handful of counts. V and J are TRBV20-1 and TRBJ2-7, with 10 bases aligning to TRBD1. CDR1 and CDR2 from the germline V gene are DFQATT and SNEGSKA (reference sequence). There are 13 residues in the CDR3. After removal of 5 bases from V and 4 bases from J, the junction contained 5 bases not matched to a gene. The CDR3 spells CSADWDRGYEQYF. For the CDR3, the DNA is TGCAGTGCTGACTGGGACAGGGGATACGAGCAGTACTTC.

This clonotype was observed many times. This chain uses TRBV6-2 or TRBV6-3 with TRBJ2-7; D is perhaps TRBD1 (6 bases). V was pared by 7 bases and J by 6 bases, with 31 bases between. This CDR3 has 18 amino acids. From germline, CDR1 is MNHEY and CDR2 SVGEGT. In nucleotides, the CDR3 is TGTGCCAGCACCCAACCCCTGGGAATTAGGGGGATATCATCCGAGCAGTACTTC. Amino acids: CASTQPLGIRGISSEQYF.

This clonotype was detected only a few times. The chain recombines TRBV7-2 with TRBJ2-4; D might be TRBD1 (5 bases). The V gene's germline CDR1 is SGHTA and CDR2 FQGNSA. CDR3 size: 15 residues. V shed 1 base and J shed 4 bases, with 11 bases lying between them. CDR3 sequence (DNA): TGTGCCAGCAGCTTAGGACAGTATCTTAAAAACATTCAGTACTTC. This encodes CASSLGQYLKNIQYF.

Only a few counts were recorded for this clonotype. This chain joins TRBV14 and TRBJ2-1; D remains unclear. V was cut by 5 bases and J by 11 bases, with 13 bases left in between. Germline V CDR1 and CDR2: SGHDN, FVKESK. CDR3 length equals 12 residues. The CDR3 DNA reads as TGTGCCAGCAGCAAGAACACCCCCAAGCAGTTCTTC. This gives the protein CASSKNTPKQFF.

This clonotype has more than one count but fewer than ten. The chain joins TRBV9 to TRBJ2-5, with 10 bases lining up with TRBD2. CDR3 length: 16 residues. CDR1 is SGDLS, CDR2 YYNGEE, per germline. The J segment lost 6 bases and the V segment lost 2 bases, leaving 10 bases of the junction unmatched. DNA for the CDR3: TGTGCCAGCAGCGTCGGCGTAGCGGGAGGTGAAAAGACCCAGTACTTC. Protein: CASSVGVAGGEKTQYF.

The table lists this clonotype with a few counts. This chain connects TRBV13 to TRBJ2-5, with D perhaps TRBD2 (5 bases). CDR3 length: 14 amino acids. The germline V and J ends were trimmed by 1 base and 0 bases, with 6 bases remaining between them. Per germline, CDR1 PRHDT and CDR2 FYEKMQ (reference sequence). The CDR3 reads CASSLAGNQETQYF. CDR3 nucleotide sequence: TGTGCCAGCAGCTTAGCGGGGAACCAAGAGACCCAGTACTTC. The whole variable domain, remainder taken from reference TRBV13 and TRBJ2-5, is AAGVIQSPRHLIKEKRETATLKCYPIPRHDTVYWYQQGPGQDPQFLISFYEKMQSDKGSIPDRFSAQQFSDYHSELNMSSLELGDSALYFCASSLAGNQETQYFGPGTRLLVL.

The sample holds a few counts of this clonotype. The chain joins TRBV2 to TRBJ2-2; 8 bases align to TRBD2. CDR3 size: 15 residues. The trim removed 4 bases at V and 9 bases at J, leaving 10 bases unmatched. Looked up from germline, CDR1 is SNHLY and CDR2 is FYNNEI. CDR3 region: CASSALERGFRELFF. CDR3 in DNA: TGTGCCAGCAGTGCCTTGGAGCGGGGGTTCCGGGAGCTGTTTTTT.

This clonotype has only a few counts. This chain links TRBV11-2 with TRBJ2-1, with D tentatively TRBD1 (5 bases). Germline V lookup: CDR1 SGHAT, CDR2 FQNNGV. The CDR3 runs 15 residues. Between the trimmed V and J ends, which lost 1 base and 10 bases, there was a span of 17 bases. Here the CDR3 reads CASSLAGAAWEEQFF. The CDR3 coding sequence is TGTGCCAGCAGCTTAGCTGGGGCCGCCTGGGAAGAGCAGTTCTTC.

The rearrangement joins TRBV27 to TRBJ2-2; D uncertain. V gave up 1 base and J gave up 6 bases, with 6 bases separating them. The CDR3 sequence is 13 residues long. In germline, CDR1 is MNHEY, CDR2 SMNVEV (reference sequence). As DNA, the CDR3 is TGTGCCAGCAGTTTATTTAGGCCCGGGGAGCTGTTTTTT. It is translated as CASSLFRPGELFF.